The source of this TCR beta chain is a study of blood T cell repertoires in COVID-19. About the research overall: The analysed material was cDNA or gDNA that came from T cells, B-cell-depleted T cells, or PBMCs.

The CDR3 loop spans 11 amino acids. CDR1 MNHNS and CDR2 SASEGT come from the germline V gene. V was pared by 3 bases and J by 9 bases, with 2 bases of the junction left unmatched. Produced via immunoSEQ multiplex PCR; TCRdb's table is partial and in-frame only. The sample shows approximately 530,000 clones, 85% to 90% of them seen only once. This rearrangement joins TRBV6-1 to TRBJ2-7; 7 bases agree with TRBD1. The sample was peripheral blood. The source is a woman between 45 and 65 years old with COVID-19, enrolled during active disease. The CDR3 sequence: CASSEDRRQYF. The CDR3 coding sequence is TGTGCCAGCAGTGAGGACAGGAGGCAGTACTTC.